Listed below are T cell receptor beta chains from one sample, sequenced in a study of blood T cells in healthy people across ages. TCRdb itself ran the 5' RACE reads through MiXCR, one entry per CDR3 protein. The sample comprises over 600,000 distinct CDR3 sequences, around two fifths of which are singletons, and 30% rests with the top ten. The source material was blood. All receptors come from an older man in good health. Both conserved end residues are trimmed from each CDR3. A clone size is listed for some rows: how often the clone was seen (once, few, many), or a class if it is expanded.

v_call	cdr3_length	j_call	clone_size	cdr3_aa
TRBV2	13	TRBJ2-5	few	ASSEGPGTSETQY
TRBV29-1	16	TRBJ2-1	-	SVEVPGGKVPYYNEQF
TRBV29-1	12	TRBJ1-5	few	SVAQGSGNQPQH
TRBV12-3/TRBV12-4	16	TRBJ1-4	-	ASRESWGRTRTNEKLF
TRBV7-2	11	TRBJ1-2	few	ASSLGPLYGYT
TRBV20-1	14	TRBJ2-2	-	SATPAGRMNTGELF
TRBV7-6	13	TRBJ2-3	-	ASSRSGVGTDTQY
TRBV20-1	15	TRBJ2-7	-	SAVRTGVAGSSYEQY
TRBV11-3	15	TRBJ2-5	-	ASSLDWGDSAHNEQY
TRBV28	15	TRBJ2-1	few	ASSPLGGGRASDEQF
TRBV29-1	11	TRBJ2-7	-	SAALSGRSEQY
TRBV11-2	14	TRBJ2-1	-	ASSLGSPGPYNEQF
TRBV7-2	13	TRBJ2-3	many	ASSLANRVTDTQY
TRBV10-2	16	TRBJ2-6	few	ASSTLGYTTSGANVLT
TRBV7-3	18	TRBJ2-1	-	ASSSPRTSGRGLSYNGQF
TRBV7-9	13	TRBJ2-7	many	ASSEPGLAGHEQY
TRBV25-1	10	TRBJ1-1	-	ASRSTGTEAF
TRBV20-1	13	TRBJ2-1	-	SARDPGGSYNEQF
TRBV11-3	11	TRBJ2-2	many	ASRLGNTGELF
TRBV20-1	12	TRBJ1-2	-	SARVQAGEYGYT
TRBV12-5	12	TRBJ2-1	few	ASGTGTSEHEQF
TRBV19	12	TRBJ2-1	-	ASSIQREFDEQF
TRBV4-3	12	TRBJ2-3	-	ASSQEPATDTQY
TRBV10-1	13	TRBJ2-2	-	ASSDVAGGAGELF
TRBV7-2	11	TRBJ2-7	many	ASSRDTVYEQY
TRBV6-5	16	TRBJ2-5	-	ASSYTSGWRQPQETQY
TRBV4-3	13	TRBJ1-5	many	ASSQTRQGHQPQH
TRBV30	11	TRBJ2-1	-	AWEGRAGNEQF
TRBV6-5	13	TRBJ1-2	few	ASSYSLGQPSGYT
TRBV11-2	17	TRBJ1-2	few	ASSLGYRQGLVENYGYT